This TCR beta chain appears in the sequencing data of a study of glioma-infiltrating T cells after dendritic cell vaccination. V dropped 3 bases and J dropped 4 bases, with 15 bases sitting between them. The germline V gene encodes CDR1 KGHSH and CDR2 LQKENI. The CDR3 has 15 residues. The data were produced by immunoSEQ multiplex PCR, yet TCRdb's version contains in-frame clones alone and is incomplete. The sample has 75,000 to 100,000 clones; 75% to 85% are singletons. This clonotype originated in a human donor with glioblastoma. The starting material was blood, obtained before dendritic cell vaccination. The chain is built from TRBV18 and TRBJ1-2, with a possible D match to TRBD1 (5 bases). The DNA for the CDR3 is TGTGCCAGCTCACCCCTGTCAGACAGCCGCTATGGCTACACCTTC. Translated, it gives CASSPLSDSRYGYTF.